This T cell receptor beta chain was obtained from a study of T-cell reconstitution after alpha-beta-depleted transplantation in children. Unique molecular identifiers were built into the TCRbeta library. MiXCR was run by TCRdb on the PCR reads, yielding one entry per CDR3 protein. The repertoire holds 190,000 or so distinct CDR3 sequences, with around 7% as singletons. This clonotype was seen ten or more times. The CDR3 sequence is 17 residues long. The germline V gene has CDR1 SGHRS and CDR2 YFSETQ. Trimming removed 4 bases from V and 5 bases from J; junction bases left unmatched: 14. This material consisted of PBMCs from the stem cell graft donor, taken from the stem cell graft. The sequence was collected from a human donor who donated a stem cell graft to a child with Wiskott-Aldrich syndrome. The chain couples TRBV5-1 to TRBJ2-4, with 8 bases lining up with TRBD2. CDR3 DNA sequence: TGCGCCAGCAGCCCAAATAGCGGGGACCTTTTCGAAAACATTCAGTACTTC. Protein: CASSPNSGDLFENIQYF.